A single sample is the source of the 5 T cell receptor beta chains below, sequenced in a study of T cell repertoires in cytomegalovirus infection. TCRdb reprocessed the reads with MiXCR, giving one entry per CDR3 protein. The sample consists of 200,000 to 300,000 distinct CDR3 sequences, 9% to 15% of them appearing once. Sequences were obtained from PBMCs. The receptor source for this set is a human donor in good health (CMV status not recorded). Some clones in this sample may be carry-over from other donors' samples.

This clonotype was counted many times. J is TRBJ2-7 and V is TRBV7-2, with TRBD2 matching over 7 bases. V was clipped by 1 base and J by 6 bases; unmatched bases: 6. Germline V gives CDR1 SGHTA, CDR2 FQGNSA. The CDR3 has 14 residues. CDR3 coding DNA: TGTGCCAGCAGCTTAGTCGCGGGAGAGGGCGAGCAGTACTTC. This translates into CASSLVAGEGEQYF.

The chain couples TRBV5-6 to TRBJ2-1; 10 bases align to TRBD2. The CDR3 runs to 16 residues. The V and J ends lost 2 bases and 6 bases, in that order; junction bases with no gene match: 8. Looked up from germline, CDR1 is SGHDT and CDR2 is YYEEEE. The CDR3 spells CASSLKRGGGINEQFF. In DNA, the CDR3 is TGTGCCAGCAGCTTAAAGCGGGGGGGGGGTATCAATGAGCAGTTCTTC.

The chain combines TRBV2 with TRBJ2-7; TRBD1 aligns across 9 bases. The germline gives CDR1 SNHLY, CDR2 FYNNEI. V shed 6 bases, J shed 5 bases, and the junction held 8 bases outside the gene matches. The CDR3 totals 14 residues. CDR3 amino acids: CASSHRTGGDEQYF. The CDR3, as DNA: TGTGCCAGCAGCCATCGCACAGGGGGCGACGAGCAGTACTTC.

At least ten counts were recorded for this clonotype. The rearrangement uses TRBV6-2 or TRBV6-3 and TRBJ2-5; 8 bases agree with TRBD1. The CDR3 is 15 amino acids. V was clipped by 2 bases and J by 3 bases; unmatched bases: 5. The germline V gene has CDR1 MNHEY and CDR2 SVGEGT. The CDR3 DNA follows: TGTGCCAGCAGTTACACAGGGGGAGTGGAAGAGACCCAGTACTTC. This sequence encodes CASSYTGGVEETQYF.

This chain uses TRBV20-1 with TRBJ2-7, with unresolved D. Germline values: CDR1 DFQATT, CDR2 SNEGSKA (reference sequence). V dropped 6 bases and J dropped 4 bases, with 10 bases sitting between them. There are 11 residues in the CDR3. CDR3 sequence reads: CSAGDTYEQYF. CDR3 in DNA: TGCAGTGCCGGAGATACGTACGAGCAGTACTTC.